A single sample gave rise to the 8 T cell receptor beta chains below, sequenced in a study of OX40 agonist ivuxolimab in advanced cancers. Sequenced by immunoSEQ multiplex PCR; TCRdb stores in-frame clones only, minus some. The sample records over 30,000 clones, approximately 78% being singletons. Source: CD4+ or CD8+ T cells sorted from blood, taken in a trial of the OX40 agonist ivuxolimab. The receptor source for this set is an adult with an advanced solid tumor such as melanoma, head and neck, liver or kidney cancer.

Here the CDR3 DNA reads TGTGCCAGCAGCTTGGGCACCACACTAGGATCAGATACGCAGTATTTT. Translation: CASSLGTTLGSDTQYF. The J gene is TRBJ2-3, the V gene TRBV5-8, with D maybe TRBD2 (5 bases). This CDR3 contains 16 residues. V was clipped by 0 bases and J by 4 bases, with 15 bases between them. Germline assignment: CDR1 SGHTS and CDR2 YDEGEE.

This clone was seen only a few times. V usage is TRBV6-5 and J usage is TRBJ2-3, with D possibly matching TRBD2 (7 bases). The CDR3 consists of 12 residues. CDR1 and CDR2 (germline): MNHEY, SVGAGI. V dropped 8 bases and J dropped 3 bases, with 9 bases sitting between them. This CDR3 is CASGRGTDTQYF. Written as DNA, the CDR3 is TGTGCCAGCGGGAGGGGGACAGATACGCAGTATTTT.

V and J are TRBV5-1 and TRBJ2-7; D gene uncertain. The CDR3 is made up of 15 amino acids. The V and J ends lost 4 bases and 4 bases respectively, with 18 bases between them. The V gene's germline CDR1 is SGHRS and CDR2 YFSETQ. As DNA, the CDR3 is TGCGCCAGCAGCCAAACTGTGTCTGAACAATACGAGCAGTACTTC. This translates into CASSQTVSEQYEQYF.

V gene TRBV5-6 combines with J gene TRBJ1-4, with 7 bases aligning to TRBD1. J gave up 7 bases and V 2 bases, and 8 bases lay outside the gene matches. The CDR3 has 15 residues. Looked up from germline, CDR1 is SGHDT and CDR2 is YYEEEE. In nucleotides, the CDR3 is TGTGCCAGCAGCTTACAACAGGGGCTGGGTGAAAAACTGTTTTTT. Translation gives CASSLQQGLGEKLFF.

The chain links TRBV19 to TRBJ2-3, with a weak D call TRBD2 (6 bases). V dropped 1 base and J dropped 7 bases, with 12 bases sitting between them. The CDR3 is 14 residues long. Germline V gene sequence: CDR1 LNHDA, CDR2 SQIVND (reference sequence). CDR3 region: CASSIAVDYHTQYF. CDR3 nucleotide sequence: TGTGCCAGTAGTATAGCCGTGGACTACCATACGCAGTATTTT. The whole variable domain, remainder taken from reference TRBV19 and TRBJ2-3, is DGGITQSPKYLFRKEGQNVTLSCEQNLNHDAMYWYRQDPGQGLRLIYYSQIVNDFQKGDIAEGYSVSREKKESFPLTVTSAQKNPTAFYLCASSIAVDYHTQYFGPGTRLTVL.

This clone was detected a few times. The chain recombines TRBV29-1 with TRBJ2-5; 10 bases line up with TRBD1. This CDR3 is 13 amino acids long. Trimming cost V 1 base and J 8 bases; bases outside gene matches: 4. Germline assignment: CDR1 SQVTM and CDR2 ANQGSEA. CDR3 sequence: CSVEADRGRTQYF. As DNA, the CDR3 is TGCAGCGTTGAAGCAGACAGGGGGCGAACCCAGTACTTC.

This clone was seen a single time. V usage is TRBV5-4 and J usage is TRBJ2-5; possibly TRBD2 for D (6 bases). Looked up from germline, CDR1 is SGHNT and CDR2 is YYREEE (reference sequence). Trimming stripped 4 bases from V and 0 bases from J, with 16 bases between. This CDR3 contains 16 residues. The CDR3, as DNA: TGTGCCAGCAGCCCCCGCGGCGGGGCGTACCAAGAGACCCAGTACTTC. Its translation: CASSPRGGAYQETQYF.

The chain recombines TRBV5-1 with TRBJ2-1; D is perhaps TRBD1 (6 bases). CDR3 size: 15 residues. Germline loops: CDR1 SGHRS, CDR2 YFSETQ. The V gene lost 6 bases and the J gene lost 6 bases, with 19 bases spanning the gap. CDR3 bases: TGCGCCAGCACCAGGGAAGGGACACTAGGCAATGAGCAGTTCTTC. Its translation is CASTREGTLGNEQFF.